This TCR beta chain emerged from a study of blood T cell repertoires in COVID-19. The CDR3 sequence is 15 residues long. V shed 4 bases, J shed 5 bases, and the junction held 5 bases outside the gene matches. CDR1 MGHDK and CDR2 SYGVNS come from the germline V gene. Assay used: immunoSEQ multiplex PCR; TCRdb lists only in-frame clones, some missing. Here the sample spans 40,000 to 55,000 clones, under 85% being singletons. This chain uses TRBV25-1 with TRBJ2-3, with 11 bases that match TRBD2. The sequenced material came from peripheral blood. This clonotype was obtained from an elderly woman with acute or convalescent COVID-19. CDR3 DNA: TGTGCCAGCAGTGCGACTAGCGGGACTCAAGATACGCAGTATTTT. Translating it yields CASSATSGTQDTQYF.